This T cell receptor beta chain was observed in a study of T cell responses to AZD1222 COVID-19 vaccine. Sequencing used immunoSEQ multiplex PCR; TCRdb keeps in-frame clones, though not all of them. The repertoire holds about 200,000 clones, with about 92% as singletons. A remark on this clone: Its antigen is currently unknown.

The germline V gene encodes CDR1 MNHEY and CDR2 SVGEGT. The V end lost 4 bases, the J end lost 3 bases, and 12 bases lay between the germline ends. The CDR3 contains 14 residues. Notes on the study in general: Spike-specific TCR repertoires showed rising breadth and depth after two AZD1222 doses. Researchers report vaccine-associated CD4 TCRs spanning spike, with dominance at 160-218 and 743-854. Baseline serostatus was positive in only a handful of AZD1222 recipients.

Material: peripheral blood, obtained on day 0 of MenACWY control vaccination. The chain is built from TRBV6-2 or TRBV6-3 and TRBJ1-2; D perhaps matches TRBD1 (6 bases). This TCR was sampled from an adult in good health. DNA for the CDR3: TGTGCCAGCAGTTCCCGGACAGACTACTATGGCTACACCTTC. Protein: CASSSRTDYYGYTF.